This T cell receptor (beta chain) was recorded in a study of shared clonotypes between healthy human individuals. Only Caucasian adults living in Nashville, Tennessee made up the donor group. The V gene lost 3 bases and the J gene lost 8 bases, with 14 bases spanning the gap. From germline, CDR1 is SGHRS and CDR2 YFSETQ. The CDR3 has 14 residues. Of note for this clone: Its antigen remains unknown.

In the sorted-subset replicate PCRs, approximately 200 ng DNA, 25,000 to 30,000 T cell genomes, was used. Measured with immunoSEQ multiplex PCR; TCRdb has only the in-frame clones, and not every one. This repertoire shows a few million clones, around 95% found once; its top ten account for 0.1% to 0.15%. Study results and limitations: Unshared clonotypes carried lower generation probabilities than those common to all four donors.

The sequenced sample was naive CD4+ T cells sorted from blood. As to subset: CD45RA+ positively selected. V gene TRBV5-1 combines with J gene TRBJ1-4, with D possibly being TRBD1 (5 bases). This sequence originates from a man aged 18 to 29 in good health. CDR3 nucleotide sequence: TGCGCCAGCAGCTCCCAGGGAACGGAGGAAAAACTGTTTTTT. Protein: CASSSQGTEEKLFF.